This passage covers 20 T cell receptor beta chains from one sample sequenced in a study of CD4 T cell repertoires in COVID-19. These memory T cells were uncultured and sequenced directly after ex vivo isolation. Libraries were prepared by immunoSEQ multiplex PCR; TCRdb keeps only in-frame clonotypes and omits some of them. The sample consists of 20,000 or so clones, about 93% of them appearing once. The sequenced sample was circulating follicular helper CD4+ T cells (cTfh) from blood, obtained before the COVID-19 pandemic. The receptors here all came from a human donor who had COVID-19.

The chain employs TRBV5-6 and TRBJ2-5; weak D call: TRBD1 (5 bases). The CDR3 contains 14 residues. Germline V gives CDR1 SGHDT, CDR2 YYEEEE. V was pared by 0 bases and J by 3 bases, with 9 bases between. CDR3 bases: TGTGCCAGCAGCTTGGTAGGGGAAGAAGAGACCCAGTACTTC. This encodes CASSLVGEEETQYF.

The V gene is TRBV6-1, the J gene TRBJ2-3; weak D call: TRBD2 (5 bases). V was clipped by 8 bases and J by 1 base, with 13 bases between them. Germline V gene sequence: CDR1 MNHNS, CDR2 SASEGT. The CDR3 is made up of 14 amino acids. This chain's CDR3 is CASGSLEGTDTQYF. The DNA of the CDR3 is TGTGCCAGCGGATCCTTGGAGGGCACAGATACGCAGTATTTT.

The chain combines TRBV15 with TRBJ1-1; D unresolved. CDR1 and CDR2 (germline): LNHNV, YYDKDF (reference sequence). This CDR3 region has 15 residues. The V gene lost 0 bases and the J gene lost 1 base, with 9 bases spanning the gap. The CDR3 region has the DNA TGTGCCACCAGCAGAGATCTATTCACGAACACTGAAGCTTTCTTT. This codes for CATSRDLFTNTEAFF.

This chain joins TRBV11-2 and TRBJ2-7; perhaps TRBD1 as D (5 bases). CDR3 length equals 14 residues. Trimming took off 1 base at V and 2 bases at J, with 9 bases between the two ends. Germline loops: CDR1 SGHAT, CDR2 FQNNGV. Here the CDR3 DNA reads TGTGCCAGCAGCTTAGGATCAGGGACCTACGAGCAGTACTTC. This translates into CASSLGSGTYEQYF.

The V call is TRBV6-5, the J call TRBJ1-2; 8 bases fit TRBD1. The germline V gene has CDR1 MNHEY and CDR2 SVGAGI. This CDR3 is 14 amino acids long. V lost 11 bases and J lost 2; bases outside the gene matches: 10. The CDR3 DNA is TGTGCCTGCTGGCGGGCAGGGGGCAACTATGGCTACACCTTC. It codes for CACWRAGGNYGYTF.

V and J are TRBV7-2 and TRBJ2-3; 11 bases map to TRBD2. The CDR3 totals 15 residues. After removal of 7 bases from V and 6 bases from J, the junction contained 9 bases not matched to a gene. Per germline, CDR1 SGHTA and CDR2 FQGNSA. The CDR3 bases are TGTGCCAGCATACGAGCGGGGACTAGCGGCGATACGCAGTATTTT. Amino acids: CASIRAGTSGDTQYF. Full variable domain (missing parts from reference TRBV7-2 and TRBJ2-3): GAGVSQSPSNKVTEKGKDVELRCDPISGHTALYWYRQSLGQGLEFLIYFQGNSAPDKSGLPSDRFSAERTGGSVSTLTIQRTQQEDSAVYLCASIRAGTSGDTQYFGPGTRLTVL.

Here the CDR3 reads CASRLPNSGNTIYF. Written as DNA, the CDR3 is TGTGCCAGCAGGCTACCCAACTCTGGAAACACCATATATTTT. The chain joins TRBV28 to TRBJ1-3; D is undetermined. The CDR3 is 14 residues long. V lost 6 bases to trimming and J lost 0 bases, with 9 bases between them. Germline lookup yields CDR1 MDHEN and CDR2 SYDVKM.

The chain couples TRBV6-5 to TRBJ1-3; tentatively, D is TRBD1 (6 bases). Germline V gene sequence: CDR1 MNHEY, CDR2 SVGAGI. Between the trimmed V and J ends, which lost 6 bases and 0 bases, there was a span of 9 bases. The CDR3 has 14 residues. The CDR3, as DNA: TGTGCCAGCAGGACAGGCCCCTCTGGAAACACCATATATTTT. It encodes CASRTGPSGNTIYF.

The rearrangement links TRBV4-2 to TRBJ2-5, with 11 bases aligning to TRBD2. Germline V CDR1 and CDR2: LGHNA, YNFKEQ. After removal of 1 base from V and 2 bases from J, the junction contained 3 bases not matched to a gene. CDR3 length: 16 residues. CDR3 region: CASSQVLAGGQETQYF. The CDR3 nucleotides read TGTGCCAGCAGCCAAGTGCTAGCGGGGGGACAAGAGACCCAGTACTTC.

This clone appeared once. The chain couples TRBV19 to TRBJ2-4, with 10 bases identical to TRBD2. Germline V gene data show CDR1 as LNHDA and CDR2 as SQIVND (reference sequence). J gave up 3 bases and V 2 bases, and 10 bases lay outside the gene matches. The CDR3 loop spans 18 amino acids. CDR3 in amino acids: CASSITSGGAQSKNIQYF. The CDR3 DNA sequence: TGTGCCAGTAGTATAACGAGCGGGGGGGCTCAAAGCAAAAACATTCAGTACTTC.

This clone appeared a single time. J is TRBJ2-5 and V is TRBV6-4, with D possibly being TRBD2 (6 bases). CDR1 and CDR2 (germline): MRHNA, SNTAGT. CDR3 length: 15 residues. V lost 6 bases and J lost 2, with 16 bases in between. The CDR3 DNA follows: TGTGCCAGCAGGGCCGGGAGTCGGCCACAAGAGACCCAGTACTTC. Translating gives CASRAGSRPQETQYF.

The CDR3 nucleotides read TGTGCCAGCAGCGAACTAGCGGGGGCCAGAGAGACCCAGTACTTC. Amino acid sequence: CASSELAGARETQYF. The V and J genes are TRBV9 and TRBJ2-5; 11 nucleotides match TRBD2. CDR1 is SGDLS and CDR2 is YYNGEE in the germline V gene. J was trimmed by 4 bases and V by 3 bases; bases with no gene match: 5. The CDR3 extends over 15 amino acids. Variable domain in full (rest from reference TRBV9 and TRBJ2-5): DSGVTQTPKHLITATGQRVTLRCSPRSGDLSVYWYQQSLDQGLQFLIQYYNGEERAKGNILERFSAQQFPDLHSELNLSSLELGDSALYFCASSELAGARETQYFGPGTRLLVL.

This clone was seen more than once but under ten times. The CDR3 region has the DNA TGTGCCAGTAGTATGACCTTCGGAGGGTCCACCGGGGAGCTGTTTTTT. Amino acid sequence: CASSMTFGGSTGELFF. J is TRBJ2-2 and V is TRBV19, with D possibly matching TRBD2 (6 bases). Germline CDR1 and CDR2: LNHDA and SQIVND (reference sequence). This CDR3 spans 16 amino acids. The V gene lost 3 bases and the J gene lost 4 bases, with 15 bases spanning the gap.

The rearrangement uses TRBV5-1 and TRBJ2-7; tentatively, D is TRBD1 (5 bases). From germline, CDR1 is SGHRS and CDR2 YFSETQ. This CDR3 spans 13 amino acids. V lost 2 bases to trimming and J lost 4 bases, with 10 bases between them. DNA for the CDR3: TGCGCCAGCAGCTTAACAGGCCGTTACGAGCAGTACTTC. Translation gives CASSLTGRYEQYF.

V gene TRBV14 combines with J gene TRBJ2-5; a possible D gene is TRBD1 (5 bases). The CDR3 is 16 residues long. Trimming took off 4 bases at V and 4 bases at J, with 19 bases between the two ends. The germline CDR1 and CDR2 sequences are SGHDN and FVKESK. The CDR3 spells CASSPPWQGRAETQYF. CDR3 DNA sequence: TGTGCCAGCAGCCCCCCGTGGCAGGGCAGGGCAGAGACCCAGTACTTC.

The chain is built from TRBV29-1 and TRBJ1-1; D is unclear. Per the germline V gene, CDR1 is SQVTM and CDR2 is ANQGSEA. CDR3 length: 13 residues. V lost 0 bases and J 1 base, leaving 6 bases between the germline ends. CDR3 sequence: CSVEDYWNTEAFF. The CDR3 nucleotides are TGCAGCGTTGAAGACTATTGGAACACTGAAGCTTTCTTT.

This sequence joins TRBV28 and TRBJ2-3; 8 nucleotides align to TRBD2. The CDR3 is 15 amino acids. The trim removed 5 bases at V and 1 base at J, leaving 5 bases unmatched. Germline V gene data show CDR1 as MDHEN and CDR2 as SYDVKM. This chain's CDR3 is CASSQTSGRTDTQYF. DNA of the CDR3: TGTGCCAGCAGTCAAACTAGCGGACGCACAGATACGCAGTATTTT.

The rearrangement uses TRBV2 and TRBJ2-7, with D perhaps TRBD2 (7 bases). Trimming removed 4 bases at V and 6 bases at J, with 16 bases between. Germline V gene lookup returns CDR1 SNHLY and CDR2 FYNNEI. This CDR3 comprises 14 residues. The CDR3 here is CASSARGASSEQYF. The CDR3 DNA sequence: TGTGCCAGCAGTGCTCGGGGGGCCAGCTCCGAGCAGTACTTC.

The chain recombines TRBV19 with TRBJ1-5; the D gene is possibly TRBD1 (5 bases). This CDR3 comprises 15 residues. V was trimmed by 8 bases and J by 2 bases, leaving 16 bases between them. Germline V gene data show CDR1 as LNHDA and CDR2 as SQIVND (reference sequence). For the CDR3, the DNA is TGTGCCAGTTCAGGGCAAACAAGGGGCAATCAGCCCCAGCATTTT. Its protein is CASSGQTRGNQPQHF.

Turning to this clone: The junction differs from germline at one of its ends, possibly a read error. Other DNA sequences of this sample code for an identical CDR3. The chain couples TRBV6-6 to TRBJ1-6; the D is unclear. The CDR3 is made up of 16 amino acids. CDR1 and CDR2 (germline): MNHNY, SVGAGI (reference sequence). CDR3 region: CASSYEAGPRNSPLHF. In DNA form, the CDR3 reads TGTGCCAGCAGTTACGAGGCCGGCCCCCGAAATTCCCCCCTCCACTTT.